These 10 T cell receptor beta chains were all obtained from the same sample, sequenced in a study of response to subunit inactivated influenza vaccine. TCRdb re-called the RT-PCR reads through MiXCR, storing one row per CDR3 protein. The sample consists of 400,000 to 550,000 distinct CDR3 sequences, 25% of them appearing once. This specimen consisted of CD4+ T cells sorted from PBMCs, obtained 4 to 6 days after vaccination. Receptors originate from a man aged 50 to 60 who received an inactivated influenza vaccine.

This clonotype has more than one count but fewer than ten. The chain uses TRBV6-5 and TRBJ2-3; weak D call: TRBD1 (5 bases). Deletions cut 11 bases from V and 8 bases from J, with 14 bases between. Germline CDR1 MNHEY, CDR2 SVGAGI. The CDR3 contains 11 residues. CDR3 residues: CASAGRGTQYF. CDR3 coding DNA: TGTGCCTCGGCAGGGCGAGGTACGCAGTATTTT.

The rearrangement links TRBV7-9 to TRBJ2-3, with D unclear. CDR3 length equals 15 residues. Trimming took off 3 bases at V and 3 bases at J, with 13 bases between the two ends. Germline CDR1 and CDR2: SEHNR and FQNEAQ (reference sequence). For the CDR3, the DNA is TGTGCCAGCAGCTTGATAACTGGAGAAACAGATACGCAGTATTTT. Its protein product is CASSLITGETDTQYF.

This clonotype was counted a few times. The CDR3 region has the DNA TGTGCCAGCAGCTTAAGCGACAGGGGAATGGCCGGGGAGCTGTTTTTT. It is translated as CASSLSDRGMAGELFF. The chain couples TRBV11-2 to TRBJ2-2; TRBD1 aligns across 8 bases. The CDR3 has 16 residues. Germline values: CDR1 SGHAT, CDR2 FQNNGV. The V gene end was trimmed by 2 bases and the J gene end by 6 bases; junction bases not matched to a gene: 8.

The genes are TRBV5-1 and TRBJ1-4; D is unclear. V lost 4 bases, J lost 8 bases, and 15 bases lay in between. The CDR3 loop spans 14 amino acids. Per germline, CDR1 SGHRS and CDR2 YFSETQ. The chain's CDR3 is CASSPLPEGEKLFF. Written as DNA, the CDR3 is TGCGCCAGCAGCCCGCTACCCGAAGGCGAAAAACTGTTTTTT.

The table lists this clonotype with many counts. The V gene is TRBV5-5, the J gene TRBJ2-3; D is possibly TRBD2 (5 bases). The V gene's germline CDR1 is SGHKS and CDR2 YYEKEE (reference sequence). The V and J ends lost 3 bases and 1 base respectively, with 6 bases between them. The CDR3 consists of 13 residues. DNA of the CDR3: TGTGCCAGCAGCTCAGCGGGCACAGATACGCAGTATTTT. It translates to CASSSAGTDTQYF.

The CDR3 region is CASPRLETQYF. CDR3 bases: TGTGCCAGTCCGCGGTTAGAGACCCAGTACTTC. The rearrangement links TRBV4-2 to TRBJ2-5; D gene uncertain. V dropped 9 bases and J dropped 4 bases, with 9 bases sitting between them. CDR1 and CDR2 from the germline V gene are LGHNA and YNFKEQ. This CDR3 has 11 residues.

This chain connects TRBV2 to TRBJ2-5; weak D call: TRBD1 (6 bases). CDR3 length: 13 amino acids. With 7 bases removed from V and 5 bases from J, the gap between germline ends came to 14 bases. Looked up from germline, CDR1 is SNHLY and CDR2 is FYNNEI. The CDR3 DNA follows: TGTGCCAGCATCCCGGGACATATCGAGACCCAGTACTTC. Its translation is CASIPGHIETQYF.

This clonotype came up a few times. The J gene is TRBJ2-5, the V gene TRBV15; D is possibly TRBD1 (5 bases). Germline values: CDR1 LNHNV, CDR2 YYDKDF (reference sequence). The CDR3 totals 12 residues. V lost 9 bases and J lost 3, with 11 bases in between. CDR3 nucleotide sequence: TGTGCCACAGTTGGGGCGGAAGAGACCCAGTACTTC. Translated, it gives CATVGAEETQYF.

A few counts support this clonotype. The chain carries TRBV11-1 and TRBJ2-1, with 11 bases lining up with TRBD1. After removal of 6 bases from V and 6 bases from J, the junction contained 7 bases not matched to a gene. The CDR3 is 15 residues long. Germline V gene lookup returns CDR1 SGHAT and CDR2 FQDESV (reference sequence). The CDR3 region is CASRPLGTGGNEQFF. CDR3 nucleotide sequence: TGTGCCAGCAGGCCACTCGGGACAGGGGGCAATGAGCAGTTCTTC.

Many counts were recorded for this clonotype. This chain uses TRBV12-3 or TRBV12-4 with TRBJ2-7; possibly TRBD1 for D (5 bases). The CDR3 length is 14 residues. With 5 bases removed from V and 3 bases from J, the gap between germline ends came to 14 bases. DNA of the CDR3: TGTGCCAGCAGTCAACAGGATTGGCTCTACGAGCAGTACTTC. This gives the protein CASSQQDWLYEQYF.